Each of the 9 T cell receptor beta chains below was sequenced from the same sample in a study of blood T cell repertoires in COVID-19 (dated by TCRdb to 2018 to 2021). Libraries came from the immunoSEQ multiplex PCR assay. Not all clones reach the TCRdb copy of this immuneACCESS table, which keeps in-frame sequences only. Checked studies attribute under half of the gap to unresolved V genes and leave the rest unexplained. This sample lists under 350,000 clones; 89% were detected once. Clones ranked in the top ten supply less than 2% of the sample. The specimen was peripheral blood. The source is a young woman with COVID-19, enrolled during active disease.

The chain employs TRBV5-4 and TRBJ1-5, with 9 bases aligning to TRBD1. V shed 6 bases, J shed 7 bases, and the junction held 8 bases outside the gene matches. The CDR3 sequence is 14 residues long. CDR1 is SGHNT, CDR2 YYREEE, per germline (reference sequence). CDR3 sequence reads: CASTIQGAAQPQHF. CDR3 nucleotides: TGTGCCAGCACCATACAGGGGGCTGCCCAGCCCCAGCATTTT.

The V and J genes are TRBV27 and TRBJ1-2, with TRBD1 matching over 11 bases. V lost 0 bases, J lost 3 bases, and 9 bases stayed unmatched. The CDR3 loop spans 18 amino acids. The germline CDR1 and CDR2 sequences are MNHEY and SMNVEV (reference sequence). The CDR3 here is CASSLSFGTGGNDYGYTF. CDR3 nucleotide sequence: TGTGCCAGCAGTTTATCCTTCGGGACAGGGGGTAATGACTATGGCTACACCTTC.

V usage is TRBV13 and J usage is TRBJ2-1, with 9 bases matching TRBD1. The germline CDR1 and CDR2 sequences are PRHDT and FYEKMQ (reference sequence). Trimming at V came to 1 base and at J to 8 bases, leaving 3 bases not matched to a gene. The CDR3 runs 14 residues. This CDR3 is CASSLDRGHDEQFF. The CDR3 coding sequence is TGTGCCAGCAGCTTAGACAGGGGGCACGATGAGCAGTTCTTC.

The chain is built from TRBV18 and TRBJ2-7, with TRBD1 identical over 8 bases. Trimming cost V 4 bases and J 5 bases; bases outside gene matches: 4. This CDR3 comprises 13 residues. CDR1 and CDR2 (germline): KGHSH, LQKENI. CDR3: CASSLTGVNEQYV. CDR3 DNA: TGTGCCAGCTCACTGACAGGGGTTAACGAGCAGTACGTC.

This rearrangement joins TRBV11-3 to TRBJ1-1, with TRBD1 matching over 7 bases. Germline V CDR1 and CDR2: SGHNT, YENEEA. The CDR3 is 14 residues long. V lost 3 bases to trimming and J lost 5 bases; unmatched junction nucleotides: 6. The CDR3 spells CASSFTTGETEAFF. The CDR3 coding sequence is TGTGCCAGCAGCTTTACAACAGGGGAAACTGAAGCTTTCTTT.

The gene calls are TRBV7-2 and TRBJ1-1; a possible D gene is TRBD1 (5 bases). Germline CDR1 SGHTA, CDR2 FQGNSA. The CDR3 spans 16 residues. Trimming removed 5 bases from V and 0 bases from J, with 16 bases in between. The CDR3 DNA is TGTGCCAGCAGCCCGTTACAGGCCCGGGTGAACACTGAAGCTTTCTTT. Residues: CASSPLQARVNTEAFF.

The chain links TRBV6-5 to TRBJ1-3, with unresolved D. The ends were cut back, 0 bases at V and 0 bases at J, with 9 bases in the middle. The CDR3 runs 16 residues. CDR1 and CDR2 (germline): MNHEY, SVGAGI. As DNA, the CDR3 is TGTGCCAGCAGTTACTCGGAGCCACCCTCTGGAAACACCATATATTTT. This sequence encodes CASSYSEPPSGNTIYF.

The chain combines TRBV3-1 (or the pseudogene TRBV3-2) with TRBJ2-3; TRBD1 might be the D (5 bases). The CDR3 totals 14 residues. Germline V CDR1 and CDR2: LGHDT, YNNKEL (reference sequence). V lost 2 bases to trimming and J lost 5 bases, with 11 bases between them. Here the CDR3 reads CASSQTPQGDTQYF. The CDR3 nucleotides read TGTGCCAGCAGCCAAACCCCCCAGGGAGATACGCAGTATTTT.

The V and J genes are TRBV21-1 and TRBJ2-7; the tabulated D call, TRBD2, remains unverified against the DNA. TRBV21-1 is labeled a pseudogene. The CDR3 covers 14 residues. CDR3 nucleotide sequence: TGTGCCAGCAGCGGAAGGCGGGGTCTCTACGAGCAGTACGTC. Translated, it gives CASSGRRGLYEQYV.